This is a list of T cell receptor beta chains from one sample in a study of Graves' ophthalmopathy and Graves' hyperthyroidism. TCRdb reprocessed the multiplex PCR reads via MiXCR and lists one record per CDR3 protein. The sample has about 550,000 distinct CDR3 sequences; approximately 35% are singletons. Sequencing input: peripheral blood or thyroid tissue (not recorded which). These receptors were collected from an adult man with Graves' hyperthyroidism. Each CDR3 is given with its conserved first and last residue. A D gene is named only where the DNA matches it firmly. Some rows have no size entry. The others give once, few or many, or a class for an expanded clone.

V gene	J gene	clone size	D gene	CDR3 protein	CDR3 DNA
TRBV20-1	TRBJ1-5	many	.	CSAETGVSNQPQHF	TGCAGTGCCGAGACAGGAGTTAGCAATCAGCCCCAGCATTTT
TRBV7-9	TRBJ1-4	many	.	CASSLDGRREKLFF	TGTGCCAGCAGCTTGGACGGCCGGAGGGAAAAACTGTTTTTT
TRBV10-3	TRBJ1-6	once	.	CATKSDSVGNSPLHF	TGTGCCACCAAAAGTGACTCGGTGGGGAATTCACCCCTCCACTTT
TRBV2	TRBJ2-2	few	TRBD1	CASSPTGQGGGELFF	TGTGCCAGCAGTCCCACGGGACAGGGGGGCGGGGAGCTGTTTTTT
TRBV7-9	TRBJ2-1	.	TRBD2	CASSLERGGLDEQFF	TGTGCCAGCAGCTTAGAGCGGGGGGGCCTGGATGAGCAGTTCTTC
TRBV7-9	TRBJ1-4	.	.	CASRGDVEKLFF	TGTGCCAGCAGAGGGGACGTGGAAAAACTGTTTTTT
TRBV5-1	TRBJ2-5	many	.	CASSFNQETQYF	TGCGCCAGCAGCTTCAATCAAGAGACCCAGTACTTC
TRBV30	TRBJ2-7	.	.	CAWSTSRRGEQYF	TGTGCCTGGAGTACGTCGCGAAGGGGCGAGCAGTACTTC
TRBV7-8	TRBJ1-4	many	.	CASSRTKGEKLFF	TGTGCCAGCAGTCGGACAAAGGGTGAAAAACTGTTTTTT
TRBV7-9	TRBJ2-7	.	TRBD1	CASSLSRDRGDYEQYF	TGTGCTAGCAGCTTATCGCGGGACAGGGGGGACTACGAGCAGTACTTC
TRBV7-8	TRBJ2-1	.	TRBD1	CASSSGTASYNEQFF	TGTGCCAGCAGCTCCGGGACAGCCTCCTACAATGAGCAGTTCTTC
TRBV9	TRBJ2-3	.	.	CASSLRMWTDTQYF	TGTGCCAGCAGCCTTAGGATGTGGACAGATACGCAGTATTTT
TRBV28	TRBJ2-2	few	TRBD2	CASSLRLAGAYGELFF	TGTGCCAGCAGTTTACGGCTAGCGGGAGCCTACGGGGAGCTGTTTTTT
TRBV20-1	TRBJ1-2	many	TRBD1	CSAREPGQGRSSYTF	TGCAGTGCTAGAGAACCGGGACAGGGGAGAAGTAGCTACACCTTC
TRBV5-1	TRBJ1-5	.	.	CASSFSGGYNQPQHF	TGCGCCAGCAGCTTTTCCGGCGGGTACAATCAGCCCCAGCATTTT
TRBV15	TRBJ1-5	many	.	CATSRDRGGFGPQHF	TGTGCCACCAGCAGAGATCGTGGGGGATTCGGACCCCAGCATTTT
TRBV18	TRBJ1-1	.	.	CASSPLPGSQAAFF	TGTGCCAGCTCCCCTCTCCCGGGCTCCCAGGCAGCTTTCTTT
TRBV7-9	TRBJ1-5	once	TRBD1	CASSYRQGGIEDQPQHF	TGTGCCAGCAGCTACCGACAGGGGGGAATTGAGGATCAGCCCCAGCATTTT
TRBV5-1	TRBJ1-1	many	.	CASSLGQAGLVRNTEAFF	TGCGCCAGCAGCTTGGGACAGGCGGGATTGGTAAGGAACACTGAAGCTTTCTTT
TRBV24-1	TRBJ2-7	.	TRBD2	CATRSGRAGEQYF	TGTGCCACCAGAAGCGGGAGGGCTGGGGAGCAGTACTTC
TRBV5-1	TRBJ2-7	many	TRBD1	CASSDRVGSYEQYF	TGCGCCAGCAGCGACAGGGTTGGGTCGTACGAGCAGTACTTC
TRBV7-9	TRBJ1-3	many	.	CASSPPMLKVFGNTIYF	TGTGCCAGCAGCCCCCCTATGCTTAAGGTGTTCGGAAACACCATATATTTT
TRBV7-2	TRBJ2-5	many	TRBD2	CASRRGGQETQYF	TGTGCCAGCAGGCGGGGGGGCCAAGAGACCCAGTACTTC
TRBV2	TRBJ1-2	many	TRBD1	CASSDTGAYGYTF	TGTGCCAGCAGTGATACAGGGGCCTATGGCTACACCTTC
TRBV7-6	TRBJ2-5	.	.	CASSLAPERETQYF	TGTGCCAGCAGCTTAGCCCCAGAACGAGAGACCCAGTACTTC
TRBV29-1	TRBJ1-2	.	TRBD1	CSVETYRQGDYGYTF	TGCAGCGTTGAGACCTACCGACAGGGGGACTATGGCTACACCTTC
TRBV29-1	TRBJ2-5	many	.	CSVDVGGETQYF	TGCAGCGTTGACGTGGGCGGGGAGACCCAGTACTTC
TRBV27	TRBJ2-7	few	TRBD2	CASSFMTSGPSYEQYF	TGTGCCAGCAGTTTTATGACTAGCGGGCCATCCTACGAGCAGTACTTC